This TCR beta chain comes out of a study of vaccination effects on CD4 cells after COVID-19. Whole-study context: Samples that were drawn after vaccination came a median of 72 days after the second dose. Regarding the study as a whole: Late post-vaccination, clones induced by infection and those induced by vaccine underwent marked clonal contraction.

V lost 1 base and J 1 base, leaving 8 bases between the germline ends. This CDR3 comprises 15 residues. CDR1 and CDR2 (germline): MDHEN, SYDVKM. Using immunoSEQ multiplex PCR, the repertoire was profiled, and TCRdb retains in-frame clones only, with some absent. Here the sample spans some 30,000 clones, almost 75% being singletons. As regards this clone: As yet, its antigen is unknown.

Before sequencing, viral peptide pools were used by the ViraFEST assay to expand antigen-specific CD4+ T cells. Isolating CD4+ T cells followed roughly ten days of culture. Either the BNT162b2 or mRNA-1273 vaccine was given to participants in two doses. The culture medium for over 1.5 million PBMC per well included 10 IU/ml IL-2 and around 10 ug/ml peptides. In the cultures, half the medium was exchanged for IL-2 medium on days 3 and 7. The sample in question was CD4+ T cells from PBMCs cultured with HCoV-229E spike peptides, obtained after COVID-19 vaccination. The chain is built from TRBV28 and TRBJ1-5; D unclear. The source is a human donor who received a COVID-19 vaccine. In DNA form, the CDR3 reads TGTGCCAGCAGTTTATTGACGGGCAGCAATCAGCCCCAGCATTTT. It encodes CASSLLTGSNQPQHF.